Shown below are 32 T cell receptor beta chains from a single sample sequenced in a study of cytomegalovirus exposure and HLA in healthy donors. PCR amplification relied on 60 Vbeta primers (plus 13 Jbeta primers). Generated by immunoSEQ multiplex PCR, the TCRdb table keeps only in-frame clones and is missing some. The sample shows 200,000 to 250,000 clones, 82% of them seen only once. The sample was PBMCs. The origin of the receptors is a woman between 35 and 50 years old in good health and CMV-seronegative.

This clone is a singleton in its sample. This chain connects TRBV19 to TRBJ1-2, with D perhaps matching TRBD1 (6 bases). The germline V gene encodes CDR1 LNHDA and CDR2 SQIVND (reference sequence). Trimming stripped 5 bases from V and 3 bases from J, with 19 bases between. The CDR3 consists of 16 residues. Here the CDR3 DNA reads TGTGCCAGTAGTGTGACCGGGACAAGGGGCGACTATGGCTACACCTTC. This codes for CASSVTGTRGDYGYTF.

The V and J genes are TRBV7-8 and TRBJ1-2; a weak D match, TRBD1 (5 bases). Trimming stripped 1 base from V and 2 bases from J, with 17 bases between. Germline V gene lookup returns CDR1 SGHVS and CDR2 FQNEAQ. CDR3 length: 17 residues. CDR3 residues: CASSLGFQGRLNYGYTF. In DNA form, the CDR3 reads TGTGCCAGCAGCTTAGGCTTTCAGGGTAGGCTCAACTATGGCTACACCTTC. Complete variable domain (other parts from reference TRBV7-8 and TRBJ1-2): GAGVSQSPRYKVAKRGQDVALRCDPISGHVSLFWYQQALGQGPEFLTYFQNEAQLDKSGLPSDRFFAERPEGSVSTLKIQRTQQEDSAVYLCASSLGFQGRLNYGYTFGSGTRLTVV.

In nucleotides, the CDR3 is TGTGCCAGCAACCGACAGGGTGCGAACACTGAAGCTTTCTTT. This translates into CASNRQGANTEAFF. The chain has TRBV2 and TRBJ1-1, with 7 bases that match TRBD1. The J segment lost 1 base and the V segment lost 7 bases, leaving 6 bases of the junction unmatched. The CDR3 length is 14 residues. Germline V gives CDR1 SNHLY, CDR2 FYNNEI. The whole variable domain, filled in from reference TRBV2 and TRBJ1-1, reads EPEVTQTPSHQVTQMGQEVILRCVPISNHLYFYWYRQILGQKVEFLVSFYNNEISEKSEIFDDQFSVERPDGSNFTLKIRSTKLEDSAMYFCASNRQGANTEAFFGQGTRLTVV.

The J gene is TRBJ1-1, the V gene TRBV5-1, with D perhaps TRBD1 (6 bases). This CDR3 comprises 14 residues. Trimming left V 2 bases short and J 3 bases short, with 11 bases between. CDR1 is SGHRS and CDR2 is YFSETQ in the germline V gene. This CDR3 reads CASSLRDTHTEAFF. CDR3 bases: TGCGCCAGCAGCTTACGGGACACCCACACTGAAGCTTTCTTT.

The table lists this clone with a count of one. This chain's CDR3 is CASRYQGIHGYTF. CDR3 sequence (DNA): TGTGCCAGCAGATATCAGGGGATTCACGGCTACACCTTC. The genes are TRBV6-5 and TRBJ1-2; possible D gene TRBD1, 6 bases. The CDR3 is made up of 13 amino acids. V was shortened by 6 bases and J by 8 bases, with 16 bases between the two germline ends. Germline CDR1 reads MNHEY; CDR2 reads SVGAGI.

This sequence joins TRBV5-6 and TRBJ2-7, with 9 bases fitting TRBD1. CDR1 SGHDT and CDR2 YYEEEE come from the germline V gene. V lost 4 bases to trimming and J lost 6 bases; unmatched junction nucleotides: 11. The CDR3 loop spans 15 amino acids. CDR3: CASSGDGTGSLEQYF. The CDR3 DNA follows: TGTGCCAGCAGCGGCGATGGGACAGGGAGTCTCGAGCAGTACTTC.

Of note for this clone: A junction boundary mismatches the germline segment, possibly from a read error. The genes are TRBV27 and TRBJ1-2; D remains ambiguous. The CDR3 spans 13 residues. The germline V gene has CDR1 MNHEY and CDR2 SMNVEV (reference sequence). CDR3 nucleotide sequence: TGTGCCAGCAGTTCTTACGCGGCCATGGATTTCTCCTTC. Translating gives CASSSYAAMDFSF.

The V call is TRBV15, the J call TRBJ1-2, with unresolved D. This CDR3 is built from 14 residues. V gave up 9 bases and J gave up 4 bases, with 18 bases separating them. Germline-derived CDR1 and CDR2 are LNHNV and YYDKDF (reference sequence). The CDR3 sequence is CATRDWGSGYGYTF. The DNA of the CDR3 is TGTGCCACAAGGGATTGGGGAAGCGGCTATGGCTACACCTTC.

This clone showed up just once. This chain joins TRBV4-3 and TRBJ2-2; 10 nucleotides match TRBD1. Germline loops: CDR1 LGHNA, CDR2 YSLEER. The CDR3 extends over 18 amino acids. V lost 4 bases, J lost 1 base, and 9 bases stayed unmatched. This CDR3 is CASSLRQGAFRNTGELFF. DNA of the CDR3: TGCGCCAGCAGCCTCAGACAGGGGGCGTTCAGGAACACCGGGGAGCTGTTTTTT.

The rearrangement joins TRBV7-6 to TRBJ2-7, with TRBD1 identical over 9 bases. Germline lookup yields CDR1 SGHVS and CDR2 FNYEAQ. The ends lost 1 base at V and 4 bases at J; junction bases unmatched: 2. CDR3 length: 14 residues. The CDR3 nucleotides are TGTGCCAGCAGCTTAGAGGACAGGGGATACGAGCAGTACTTC. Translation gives CASSLEDRGYEQYF.

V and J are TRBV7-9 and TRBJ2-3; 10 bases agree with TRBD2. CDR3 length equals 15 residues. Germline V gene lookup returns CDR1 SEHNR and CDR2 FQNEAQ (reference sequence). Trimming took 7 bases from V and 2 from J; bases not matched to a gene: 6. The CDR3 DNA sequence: TGTGCCAGCACCACTAGCGGGGTCTACACAGATACGCAGTATTTT. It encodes CASTTSGVYTDTQYF.

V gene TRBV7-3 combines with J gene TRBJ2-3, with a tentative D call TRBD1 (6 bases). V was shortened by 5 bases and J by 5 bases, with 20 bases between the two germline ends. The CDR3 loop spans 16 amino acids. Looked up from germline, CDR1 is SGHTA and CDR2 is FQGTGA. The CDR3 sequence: CASSPRDKLLGDTQYF. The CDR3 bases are TGTGCCAGCAGCCCCCGGGACAAACTCCTGGGAGATACGCAGTATTTT.

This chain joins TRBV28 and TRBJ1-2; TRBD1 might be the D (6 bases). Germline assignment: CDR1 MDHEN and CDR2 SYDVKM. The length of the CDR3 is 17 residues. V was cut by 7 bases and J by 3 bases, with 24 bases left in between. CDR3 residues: CASKGAGGPGGYYGYTF. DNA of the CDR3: TGTGCCAGCAAAGGGGCAGGCGGCCCTGGGGGCTACTATGGCTACACCTTC.

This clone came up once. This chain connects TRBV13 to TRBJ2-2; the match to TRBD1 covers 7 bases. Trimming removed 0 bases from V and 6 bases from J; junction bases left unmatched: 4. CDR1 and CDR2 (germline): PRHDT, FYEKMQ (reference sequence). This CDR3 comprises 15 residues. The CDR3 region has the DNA TGTGCCAGCAGCTTAGGGGACAGGAGTCCCGGGGAGCTGTTTTTT. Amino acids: CASSLGDRSPGELFF.

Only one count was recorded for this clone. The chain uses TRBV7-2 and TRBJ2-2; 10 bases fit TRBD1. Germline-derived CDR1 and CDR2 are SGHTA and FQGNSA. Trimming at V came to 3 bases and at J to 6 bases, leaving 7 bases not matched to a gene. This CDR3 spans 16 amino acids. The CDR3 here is CASSLGTGVFAGELFF. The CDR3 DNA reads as TGTGCCAGCAGCTTGGGGACAGGGGTATTCGCCGGGGAGCTGTTTTTT.

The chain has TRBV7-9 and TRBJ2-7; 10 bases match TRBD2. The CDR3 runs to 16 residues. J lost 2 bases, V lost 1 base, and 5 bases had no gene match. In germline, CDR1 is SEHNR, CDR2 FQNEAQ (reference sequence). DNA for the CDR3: TGTGCCAGCAGCTTAGGCCTGAGCGGGGGGGCCTACGAGCAGTACTTC. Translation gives CASSLGLSGGAYEQYF.

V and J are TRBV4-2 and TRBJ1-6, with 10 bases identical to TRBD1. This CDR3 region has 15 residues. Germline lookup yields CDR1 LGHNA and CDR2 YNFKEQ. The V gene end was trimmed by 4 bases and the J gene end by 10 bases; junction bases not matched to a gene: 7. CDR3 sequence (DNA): TGTGCCAGCAGCCGAGCCGGGACAGGGGAATCACCCCTCCACTTT. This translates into CASSRAGTGESPLHF.

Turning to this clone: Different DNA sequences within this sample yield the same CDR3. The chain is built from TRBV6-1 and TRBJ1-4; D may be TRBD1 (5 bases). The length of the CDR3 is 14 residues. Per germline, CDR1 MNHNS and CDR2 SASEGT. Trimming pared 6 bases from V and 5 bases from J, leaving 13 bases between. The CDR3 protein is CASRVGGGNEKLFF. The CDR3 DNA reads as TGTGCCAGCAGGGTGGGGGGAGGGAATGAAAAACTGTTTTTT.

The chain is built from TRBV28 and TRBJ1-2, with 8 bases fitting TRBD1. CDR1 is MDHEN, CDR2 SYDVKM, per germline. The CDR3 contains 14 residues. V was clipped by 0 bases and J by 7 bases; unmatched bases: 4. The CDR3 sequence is CASSLWQGATGYTF. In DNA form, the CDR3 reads TGTGCCAGCAGTTTATGGCAGGGGGCGACTGGCTACACCTTC.

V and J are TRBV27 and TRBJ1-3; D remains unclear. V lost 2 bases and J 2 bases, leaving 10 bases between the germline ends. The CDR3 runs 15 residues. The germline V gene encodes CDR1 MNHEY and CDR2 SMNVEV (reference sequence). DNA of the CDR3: TGTGCCAGCAGTTTAACGTGGGCGACTGGAAACACCATATATTTT. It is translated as CASSLTWATGNTIYF.

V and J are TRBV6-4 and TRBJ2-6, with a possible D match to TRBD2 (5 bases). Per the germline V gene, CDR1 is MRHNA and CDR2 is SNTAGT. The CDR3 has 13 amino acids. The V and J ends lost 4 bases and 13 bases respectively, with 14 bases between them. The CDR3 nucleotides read TGTGCCAGCAGTGCCGTAGAGGGTGGGGTCCTGACTTTC. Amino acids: CASSAVEGGVLTF.

The CDR3 sequence is CASSRTGETEAFF. CDR3 in DNA: TGTGCCAGTAGCAGGACAGGGGAAACTGAAGCTTTCTTT. This chain links TRBV19 with TRBJ1-1; 9 bases are a match to TRBD1. Germline loops: CDR1 LNHDA, CDR2 SQIVND (reference sequence). The ends lost 6 bases at V and 5 bases at J; junction bases unmatched: 4. The CDR3 consists of 13 residues.

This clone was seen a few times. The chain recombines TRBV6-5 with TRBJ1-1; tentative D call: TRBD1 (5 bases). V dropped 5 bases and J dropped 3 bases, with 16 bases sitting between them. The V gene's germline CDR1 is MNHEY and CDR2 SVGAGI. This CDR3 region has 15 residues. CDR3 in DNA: TGTGCCAGCAGTCCCCCTGCCCGGGGGGACACTGAAGCTTTCTTT. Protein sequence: CASSPPARGDTEAFF.

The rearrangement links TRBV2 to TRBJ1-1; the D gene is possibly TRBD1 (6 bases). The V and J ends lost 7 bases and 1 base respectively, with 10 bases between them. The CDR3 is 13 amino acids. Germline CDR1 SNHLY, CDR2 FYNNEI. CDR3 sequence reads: CASTQQGNTEAFF. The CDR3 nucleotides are TGTGCCAGCACCCAACAGGGGAACACTGAAGCTTTCTTT.

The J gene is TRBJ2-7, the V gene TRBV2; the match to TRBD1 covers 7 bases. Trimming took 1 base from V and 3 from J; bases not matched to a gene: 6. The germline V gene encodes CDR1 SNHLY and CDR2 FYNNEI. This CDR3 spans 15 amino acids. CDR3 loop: CASSEGTGWVYEQYF. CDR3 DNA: TGTGCCAGCAGTGAAGGGACAGGTTGGGTCTACGAGCAGTACTTC.

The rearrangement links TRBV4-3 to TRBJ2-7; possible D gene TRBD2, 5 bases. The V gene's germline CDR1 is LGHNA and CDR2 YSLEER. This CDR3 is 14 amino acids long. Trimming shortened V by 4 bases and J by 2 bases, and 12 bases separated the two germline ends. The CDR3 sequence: CASSPEANPYEQYF. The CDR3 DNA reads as TGCGCCAGCAGCCCGGAGGCGAATCCCTACGAGCAGTACTTC.

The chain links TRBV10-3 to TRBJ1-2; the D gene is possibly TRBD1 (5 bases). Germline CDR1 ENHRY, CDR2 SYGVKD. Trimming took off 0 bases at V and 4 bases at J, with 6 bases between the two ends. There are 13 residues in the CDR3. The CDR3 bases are TGTGCCATCAGTGAGTCGACAGTCTATGGCTACACCTTC. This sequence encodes CAISESTVYGYTF.

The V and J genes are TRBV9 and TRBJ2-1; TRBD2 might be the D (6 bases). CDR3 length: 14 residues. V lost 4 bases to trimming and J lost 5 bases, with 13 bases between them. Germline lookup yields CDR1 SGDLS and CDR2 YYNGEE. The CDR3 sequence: CASSPRRGNNEQFF. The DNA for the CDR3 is TGTGCCAGCAGCCCAAGGCGGGGTAACAATGAGCAGTTCTTC. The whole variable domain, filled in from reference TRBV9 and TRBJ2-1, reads DSGVTQTPKHLITATGQRVTLRCSPRSGDLSVYWYQQSLDQGLQFLIQYYNGEERAKGNILERFSAQQFPDLHSELNLSSLELGDSALYFCASSPRRGNNEQFFGPGTRLTVL.

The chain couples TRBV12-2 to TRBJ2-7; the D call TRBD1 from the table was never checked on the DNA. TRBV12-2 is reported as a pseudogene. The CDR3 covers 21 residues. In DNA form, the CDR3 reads TGTGCAAGTCGCCAAGACGGCAGGGGATCCCTCGTAGTTCCCGAAAACTACGAGCAGTACTTC. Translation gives CASRQDGRGSLVVPENYEQYF.

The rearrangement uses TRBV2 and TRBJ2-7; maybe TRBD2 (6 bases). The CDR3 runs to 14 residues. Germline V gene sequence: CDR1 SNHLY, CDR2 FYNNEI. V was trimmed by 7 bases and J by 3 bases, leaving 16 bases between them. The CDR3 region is CASTDPGLYYEQYF. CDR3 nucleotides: TGTGCCAGCACCGACCCGGGACTCTACTACGAGCAGTACTTC.

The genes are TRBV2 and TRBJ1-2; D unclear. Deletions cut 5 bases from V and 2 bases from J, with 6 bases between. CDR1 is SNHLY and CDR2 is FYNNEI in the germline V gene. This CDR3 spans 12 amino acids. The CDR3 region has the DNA TGTGCCAGCAGTTCTGAGAACTATGGCTACACCTTC. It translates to CASSSENYGYTF.

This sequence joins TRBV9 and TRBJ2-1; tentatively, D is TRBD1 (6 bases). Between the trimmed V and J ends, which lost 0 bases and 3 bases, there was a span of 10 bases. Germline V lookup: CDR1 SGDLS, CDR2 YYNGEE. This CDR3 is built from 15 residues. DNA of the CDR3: TGTGCCAGCAGCGTAGAAGAACAGGGCTACAATGAGCAGTTCTTC. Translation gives CASSVEEQGYNEQFF.